Below are 10 T cell receptor beta chains sequenced from a single sample in a study of Ad26.COV2.S vaccination and SARS-CoV-2 variants. Using immunoSEQ multiplex PCR, the repertoire was profiled, and TCRdb retains in-frame clones only, with some absent. The repertoire holds fewer than 400,000 clones, with 85% to 90% as singletons. Treatment noted: some 19 received Ad26.COV2.S at low or high dose, single or two shots; several received placebo; per-sample allocation not given. Day 63 after the first vaccine or placebo injection was the time point for sampling. The specimen comprised peripheral blood, sampled in a trial of Ad26.COV2.S vaccine versus placebo. All receptors come from a person between 18 and 65 years old who received the Ad26.COV2.S COVID-19 vaccine or a placebo.

This clone was found once. This chain links TRBV6-5 with TRBJ1-1, with D possibly TRBD1 on 6 matching bases. Trimming removed 6 bases from V and 4 bases from J, with 18 bases in between. This CDR3 is built from 15 residues. Germline V lookup: CDR1 MNHEY, CDR2 SVGAGI. CDR3 bases: TGTGCCAGCAGGCAGTGGACAGAACTACTCACTGAAGCTTTCTTT. Translated, it gives CASRQWTELLTEAFF.

V gene TRBV6-2 or TRBV6-3 combines with J gene TRBJ2-3; no firm D call. Trimming cost V 7 bases and J 9 bases, with 14 bases left between them. The CDR3 length is 12 residues. From germline, CDR1 is MNHEY and CDR2 SVGEGT. CDR3 DNA: TGTGCCAGCACCCCCTCGGGCAAGACGCAGTATTTT. Protein product: CASTPSGKTQYF.

The chain joins TRBV5-1 to TRBJ1-2; TRBD1 might be the D (6 bases). CDR1 is SGHRS and CDR2 is YFSETQ in the germline V gene. The CDR3 is 18 amino acids. V lost 2 bases and J lost 0, with 20 bases in between. The CDR3 loop reads CASSFTVLQGLANYGYTF. CDR3 DNA: TGCGCCAGCAGCTTTACCGTTTTACAGGGACTCGCTAACTATGGCTACACCTTC.

This sequence joins TRBV19 and TRBJ1-1, with TRBD1 matching 7 bases. Germline loops: CDR1 LNHDA, CDR2 SQIVND (reference sequence). The V and J ends lost 8 bases and 4 bases, in that order; junction bases with no gene match: 16. The CDR3 has 16 amino acids. The CDR3 reads CASAPGQLTAGTEAFF. The CDR3 nucleotides read TGTGCCAGTGCGCCGGGACAGCTAACAGCGGGCACTGAAGCTTTCTTT.

There are a few counts of this clone. The chain uses TRBV19 and TRBJ1-6, with D possibly TRBD1 on 6 matching bases. The CDR3 consists of 15 residues. CDR1 is LNHDA, CDR2 SQIVND, per germline (reference sequence). Between the trimmed V and J ends, which lost 3 bases and 10 bases, there was a span of 16 bases. In DNA form, the CDR3 reads TGTGCCAGTAGTATGGGGGTTACAGGGTACTCACCCCTCCACTTT. Protein product: CASSMGVTGYSPLHF.

This rearrangement joins TRBV19 to TRBJ1-5, with D maybe TRBD1 (5 bases). CDR3 length: 16 amino acids. From germline, CDR1 is LNHDA and CDR2 SQIVND (reference sequence). V was clipped by 10 bases and J by 3 bases, with 22 bases between them. CDR3 bases: TGTGCCACTCTCCCCCGGAGGGGAGTCTTCAATCAGCCCCAGCATTTT. Translating it yields CATLPRRGVFNQPQHF. Filled out from reference TRBV19 and TRBJ1-5, the complete variable domain reads DGGITQSPKYLFRKEGQNVTLSCEQNLNHDAMYWYRQDPGQGLRLIYYSQIVNDFQKGDIAEGYSVSREKKESFPLTVTSAQKNPTAFYLCATLPRRGVFNQPQHFGDGTRLSIL.

This chain uses TRBV6-1 with TRBJ1-2; 8 nucleotides line up with TRBD1. V dropped 4 bases and J dropped 8; count of bases not matched to a gene: 15. This CDR3 region has 16 residues. Germline CDR1 and CDR2: MNHNS and SASEGT. CDR3: CASSGRGDRLLMGYTF. The CDR3 bases are TGTGCCAGCAGTGGACGGGGGGACAGGCTCCTTATGGGCTACACCTTC.

J is TRBJ1-2 and V is TRBV11-2; weak D call: TRBD1 (6 bases). Trimming removed 4 bases from V and 5 bases from J, with 11 bases in between. The CDR3 is made up of 13 amino acids. Germline V lookup: CDR1 SGHAT, CDR2 FQNNGV. Here the CDR3 DNA reads TGTGCCAGCAGCTCACCGCAGGGGTATGGCTACACCTTC. Translated: CASSSPQGYGYTF.

The gene calls are TRBV27 and TRBJ1-2; D perhaps matches TRBD1 (6 bases). This CDR3 is built from 17 residues. Germline CDR1 reads MNHEY; CDR2 reads SMNVEV (reference sequence). The V gene lost 6 bases and the J gene lost 4 bases, with 24 bases spanning the gap. CDR3 DNA sequence: TGTGCCAGCAGGGCAACATCAACAGGGCTACTGGTCTATGGCTACACCTTC. Protein sequence: CASRATSTGLLVYGYTF.

The chain recombines TRBV19 with TRBJ1-6, with a possible D match to TRBD1 (5 bases). In germline, CDR1 is LNHDA, CDR2 SQIVND (reference sequence). This CDR3 contains 13 residues. Between the trimmed V and J ends, which lost 3 bases and 11 bases, there was a span of 11 bases. The chain's CDR3 is CASSMGSTAPLHF. For the CDR3, the DNA is TGTGCCAGTAGTATGGGGTCGACAGCACCCCTCCACTTT.